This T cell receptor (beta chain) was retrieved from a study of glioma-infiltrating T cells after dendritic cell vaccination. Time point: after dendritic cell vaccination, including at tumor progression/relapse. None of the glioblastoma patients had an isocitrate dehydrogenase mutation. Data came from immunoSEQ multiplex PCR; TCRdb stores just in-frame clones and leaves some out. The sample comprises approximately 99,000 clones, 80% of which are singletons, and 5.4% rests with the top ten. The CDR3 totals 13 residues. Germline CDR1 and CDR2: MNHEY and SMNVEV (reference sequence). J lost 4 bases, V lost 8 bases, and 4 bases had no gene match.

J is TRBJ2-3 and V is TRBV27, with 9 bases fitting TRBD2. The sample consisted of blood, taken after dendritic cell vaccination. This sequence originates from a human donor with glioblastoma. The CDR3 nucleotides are TGTGCCAGCGCTATAGCGGGGGCAGATACGCAGTATTTT. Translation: CASAIAGADTQYF.